The present TCR beta chain was sequenced within a study of T-cell reconstitution after alpha-beta-depleted transplantation in children. CDR1 SGHRS and CDR2 YFSETQ come from the germline V gene. The CDR3 runs to 15 residues. V was clipped by 4 bases and J by 4 bases; unmatched bases: 7. Unique molecular identifiers were incorporated during preparation of the TCRbeta library. TCRdb fed the PCR reads into MiXCR, producing one record per CDR3 protein. The profile shows tens of thousands of distinct CDR3 sequences, around 40% of them singletons. Overall study findings and caveats: About two months after transplant, alpha-beta T cells reportedly came from several hundred expanded graft clones. The main origin of T-cell counts and diversity one year after transplant was newly produced T cells. Recipient T cells and thymic progenitors that survived were the source of the high TCRbeta diversity seen at day 60 in some patients.

With regard to this clonotype: Its specificity is unknown.

The gene calls are TRBV5-1 and TRBJ2-3, with 9 bases aligning to TRBD2. The source of this sequence is a male patient between 10 and 17 years old who had a stem cell transplant for acute lymphoblastic leukemia, so the T cells may come from the graft donor. The sample consisted of PBMCs, mostly from graft donor cells, taken 360 days after TCRalphabeta/CD19-depleted stem cell transplant. Written as DNA, the CDR3 is TGCGCCAGCAGCCCCGGGACTAGCAGCGCAGATACGCAGTATTTT. Encoded protein: CASSPGTSSADTQYF.